This T cell receptor beta chain was identified during a study of cytomegalovirus exposure and HLA in healthy donors. Overall study context: In terms of ancestry, the Caucasian-associated cluster contained around 79% of the 300 to 400 genotyped donors.

Germline CDR1 MDHEN, CDR2 SYDVKM. CDR3 length equals 17 residues. V gave up 7 bases and J gave up 9 bases; unmatched junction bases: 19. As concerns this clone: Its cognate antigen is unknown.

This PCR relied on a set of 60 Vbeta primers and 13 Jbeta primers. Repertoires were generated with immunoSEQ multiplex PCR, while TCRdb's copy carries only in-frame clones and drops some. The repertoire includes a few hundred thousand clones, 75% to 85% of them detected once, and approximately 0.3% sits in the top ten. In nominal health when sampled, donors likely had unrecorded immune exposures nonetheless. Study conclusions and caveats: 87-base-pair reads could not separate some V segments, including TRBV6-2 and TRBV6-3.

The genes are TRBV28 and TRBJ2-7, with 12 bases aligning to TRBD1. The receptor's source is a girl aged 2 to 9 in good health and CMV-seronegative. The sample taken for sequencing was PBMCs. The CDR3 reads CASTTGTGGAGVARQYF. The DNA for the CDR3 is TGTGCCAGCACCACCGGGACAGGGGGCGCGGGAGTCGCCCGGCAGTACTTC.